The 5 T cell receptor beta chains below were found in one sample sequenced in a study of vaccination effects on CD4 cells after COVID-19. TCRdb's table, derived via immunoSEQ multiplex PCR, lists solely in-frame clones and lacks some. The sample includes over 10,000 clones, just under 75% seen only once; the top ten take roughly a third. No antigen is known for these receptors. Viral peptide pools were used in the ViraFEST assay to expand antigen-specific CD4+ T cells, and sequencing came afterward. Subsequent to a culture period of about ten days, CD4+ T cells were isolated. Documented for the person is a PCR-confirmed SARS-CoV-2 infection occurring between March and December 2020. Two doses of BNT162b2 or mRNA-1273 vaccine were administered to participants. Here the sequenced sample was CD4+ T cells from PBMCs cultured with HCoV-NL63 spike peptides, taken after COVID-19 vaccination. The receptors shown here come from a human donor who had a prior SARS-CoV-2 infection.

The CDR3 here is CASSKGRMNTEAFF. CDR3 bases: TGTGCCAGCAGCAAGGGACGAATGAACACTGAAGCTTTCTTT. This rearrangement joins TRBV7-9 to TRBJ1-1; perhaps TRBD1 as D (5 bases). V lost 5 bases and J 0 bases, leaving 10 bases between the germline ends. The germline V gene encodes CDR1 SEHNR and CDR2 FQNEAQ (reference sequence). The CDR3 totals 14 residues.

In its sample, this clone was seen once. The chain joins TRBV7-8 to TRBJ2-2; 7 nucleotides line up with TRBD1. J was trimmed by 1 base and V by 3 bases; bases with no gene match: 5. Per germline, CDR1 SGHVS and CDR2 FQNEAQ. CDR3 length: 16 residues. CDR3 residues: CASSLETGKNTGELFF. The CDR3 DNA reads as TGTGCCAGCAGCTTGGAGACAGGGAAGAACACCGGGGAGCTGTTTTTT.

J is TRBJ2-1 and V is TRBV7-2; 7 bases are shared with TRBD2. Trimming took 3 bases from V and 12 from J; bases not matched to a gene: 11. The CDR3 is 14 residues long. Germline CDR1 is SGHTA and CDR2 is FQGNSA. Here the CDR3 reads CASSFIGGGTVQFF. The CDR3 region has the DNA TGTGCCAGCAGCTTCATCGGCGGGGGTACGGTGCAGTTCTTC. The full variable domain, in which reference TRBV7-2 and TRBJ2-1 provide the parts outside the CDR3, is GAGVSQSPSNKVTEKGKDVELRCDPISGHTALYWYRQSLGQGLEFLIYFQGNSAPDKSGLPSDRFSAERTGGSVSTLTIQRTQQEDSAVYLCASSFIGGGTVQFFGPGTRLTVL.

CDR3 protein: CASSEEGHYEQYF. CDR3 nucleotide sequence: TGTGCCAGCAGTGAAGAGGGCCACTACGAGCAGTACTTC. This sequence joins TRBV2 and TRBJ2-7; D gene unclear. Germline loops: CDR1 SNHLY, CDR2 FYNNEI. The CDR3 consists of 13 residues. V lost 1 base, J lost 3 bases, and 7 bases lay in between.

The chain carries TRBV15 and TRBJ2-2, with D uncertain. This CDR3 contains 13 residues. Germline V gives CDR1 LNHNV, CDR2 YYDKDF (reference sequence). Trimming pared 8 bases from V and 0 bases from J, leaving 7 bases between. CDR3 sequence reads: CATETANTGELFF. CDR3 coding DNA: TGTGCCACCGAGACTGCGAACACCGGGGAGCTGTTTTTT.